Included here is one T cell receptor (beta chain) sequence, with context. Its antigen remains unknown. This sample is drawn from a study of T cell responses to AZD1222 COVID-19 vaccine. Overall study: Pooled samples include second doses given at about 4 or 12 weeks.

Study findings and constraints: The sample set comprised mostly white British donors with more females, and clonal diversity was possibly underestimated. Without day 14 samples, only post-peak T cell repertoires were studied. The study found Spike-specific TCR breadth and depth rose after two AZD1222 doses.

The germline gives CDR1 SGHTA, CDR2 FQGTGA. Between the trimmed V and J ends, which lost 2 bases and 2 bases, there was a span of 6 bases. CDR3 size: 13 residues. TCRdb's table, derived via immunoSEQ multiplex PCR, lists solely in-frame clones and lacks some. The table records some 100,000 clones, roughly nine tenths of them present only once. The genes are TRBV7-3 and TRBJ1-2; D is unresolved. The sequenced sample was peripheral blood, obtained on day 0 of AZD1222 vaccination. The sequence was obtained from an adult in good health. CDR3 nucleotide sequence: TGTGCCAGCAGCTTAGGAGGGAACTATGGCTACACCTTC. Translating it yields CASSLGGNYGYTF.